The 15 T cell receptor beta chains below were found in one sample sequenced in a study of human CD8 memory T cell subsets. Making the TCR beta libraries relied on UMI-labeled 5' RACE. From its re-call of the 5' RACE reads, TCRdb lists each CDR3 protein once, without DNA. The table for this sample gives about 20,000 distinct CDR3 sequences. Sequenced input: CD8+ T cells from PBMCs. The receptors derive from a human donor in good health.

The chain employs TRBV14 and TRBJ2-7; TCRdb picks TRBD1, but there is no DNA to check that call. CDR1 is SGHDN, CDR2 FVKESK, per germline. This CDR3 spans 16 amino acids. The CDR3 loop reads CASSQGRGQGTYEQYF.

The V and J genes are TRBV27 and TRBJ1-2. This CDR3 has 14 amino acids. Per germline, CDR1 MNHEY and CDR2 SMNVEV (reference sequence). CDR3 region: CASSLAGDFYGYTF.

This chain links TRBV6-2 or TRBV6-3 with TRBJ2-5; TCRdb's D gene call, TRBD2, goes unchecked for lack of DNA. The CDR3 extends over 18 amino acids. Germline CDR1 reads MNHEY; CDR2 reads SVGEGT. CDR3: CASSPGTSPRRSQETQYF.

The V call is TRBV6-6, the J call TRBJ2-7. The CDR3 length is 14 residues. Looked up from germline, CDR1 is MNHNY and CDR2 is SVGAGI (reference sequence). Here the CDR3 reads CASSYVGIMYEQYF.

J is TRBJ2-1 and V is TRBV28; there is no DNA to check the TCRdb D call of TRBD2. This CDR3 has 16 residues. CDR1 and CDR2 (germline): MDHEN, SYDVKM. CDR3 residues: CASSFSSGSGYNEQFF.

CDR3 region: CSAWEGNYNEQFF. The genes are TRBV20-1 and TRBJ2-1; the TRBD2 assignment by TCRdb is unverifiable without DNA. The CDR3 length is 13 residues. Germline V gene data show CDR1 as DFQATT and CDR2 as SNEGSKA (reference sequence).

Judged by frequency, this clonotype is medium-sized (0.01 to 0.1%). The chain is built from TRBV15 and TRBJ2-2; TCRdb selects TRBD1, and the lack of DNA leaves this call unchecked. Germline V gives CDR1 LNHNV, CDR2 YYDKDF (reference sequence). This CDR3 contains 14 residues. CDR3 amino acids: CATNRQGNTGELFF.

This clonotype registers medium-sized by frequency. The CDR3 here is CSVDLLSRNTEAFF. The rearrangement joins TRBV29-1 to TRBJ1-1. The CDR3 has 14 residues. The V gene's germline CDR1 is SQVTM and CDR2 ANQGSEA. The full variable domain, in which reference TRBV29-1 and TRBJ1-1 provide the parts outside the CDR3, is SAVISQKPSRDICQRGTSLTIQCQVDSQVTMMFWYRQQPGQSLTLIATANQGSEATYESGFVIDKFPISRPNLTFSTLTVSNMSPEDSSIYLCSVDLLSRNTEAFFGQGTRLTVV.

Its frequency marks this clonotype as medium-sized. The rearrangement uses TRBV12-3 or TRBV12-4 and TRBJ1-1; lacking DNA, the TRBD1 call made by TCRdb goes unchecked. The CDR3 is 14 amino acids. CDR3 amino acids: CASSLAGGGTEAFF.

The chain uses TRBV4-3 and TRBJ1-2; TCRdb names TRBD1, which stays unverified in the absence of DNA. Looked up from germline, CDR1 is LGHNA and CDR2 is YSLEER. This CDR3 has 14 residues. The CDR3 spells CASSQAQGSGGYTF.

The CDR3 loop is CASSSEGGRMGVWNQPQHF. The chain recombines TRBV7-9 with TRBJ1-5; TCRdb picks TRBD1, but there is no DNA to check that call. CDR3 length: 19 amino acids. Germline-derived CDR1 and CDR2 are SEHNR and FQNEAQ (reference sequence).

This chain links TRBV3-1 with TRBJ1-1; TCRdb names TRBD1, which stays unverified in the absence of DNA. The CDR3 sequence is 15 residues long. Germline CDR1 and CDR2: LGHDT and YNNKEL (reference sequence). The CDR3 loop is CASSQDWGGHTEAFF.

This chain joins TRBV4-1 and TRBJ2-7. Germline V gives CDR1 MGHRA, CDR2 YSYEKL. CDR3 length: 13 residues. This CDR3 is CASSQLGLYEQYF.

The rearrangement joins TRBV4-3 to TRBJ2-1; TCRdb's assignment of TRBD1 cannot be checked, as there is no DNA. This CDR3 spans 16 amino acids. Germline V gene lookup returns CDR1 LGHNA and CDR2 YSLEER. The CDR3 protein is CASSQDLQGAGNEQFF.

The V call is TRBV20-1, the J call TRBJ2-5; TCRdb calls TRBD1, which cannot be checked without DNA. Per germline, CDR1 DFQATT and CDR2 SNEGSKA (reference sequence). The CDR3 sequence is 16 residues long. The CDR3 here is CSASTSLAGARETQYF.